This T cell receptor beta chain was sequenced during a study of shared clonotypes between healthy human individuals. The wider study: Each donor's CD8 memory used one plate, CD8 naive two, each CD4 subset three.

Over several immunoSEQ plates, each subset's genomic DNA was distributed in even portions. DNA at 150 to 250 ng, some 31,000 T cell genomes, went into sorted-subset replicate PCRs. In the source study's methods: Filtering differed for immunoSEQ, which gave only junction sequences without quality scores. TCRdb's table, derived via immunoSEQ multiplex PCR, lists solely in-frame clones and lacks some. From that table come the V and J calls and clone size; the DNA was used to work out D and trimming. The sample consists of 800,000 to 950,000 clones, roughly 96% of them appearing once. Germline-derived CDR1 and CDR2 are MDHEN and SYDVKM. The CDR3 has 20 amino acids. The ends were cut back, 4 bases at V and 0 bases at J, with 27 bases in the middle. Naive CD8 cells were CD45RO-negative, positively selected for CCR7, excluding terminally differentiated effector memory CD45RA+ cells.

The sequenced material came from naive CD8+ T cells sorted from blood. The clonotype comes from a man aged 25-45 years in good health. V and J are TRBV28 and TRBJ2-5, with D maybe TRBD1 (6 bases). The CDR3 protein is CASSSLVNLRGGKNQETQYF. DNA for the CDR3: TGTGCCAGCAGTTCTCTCGTGAACCTCAGAGGGGGAAAAAACCAAGAGACCCAGTACTTC.